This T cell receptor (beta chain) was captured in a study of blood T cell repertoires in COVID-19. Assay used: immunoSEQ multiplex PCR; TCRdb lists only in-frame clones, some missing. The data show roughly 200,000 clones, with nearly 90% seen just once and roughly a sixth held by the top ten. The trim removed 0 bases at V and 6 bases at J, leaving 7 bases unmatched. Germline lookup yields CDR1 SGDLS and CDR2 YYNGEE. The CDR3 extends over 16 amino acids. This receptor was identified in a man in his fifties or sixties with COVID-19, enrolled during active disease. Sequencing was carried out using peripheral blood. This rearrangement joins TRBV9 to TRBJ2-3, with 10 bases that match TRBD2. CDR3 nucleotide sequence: TGTGCCAGCAGCGTAGTCGGGACTAGCGCCTTGGATACGCAGTATTTT. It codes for CASSVVGTSALDTQYF.